Listed here are 27 T cell receptor beta chains from one sample, sequenced in a study of CD8 T cells in Susac syndrome (dated by TCRdb to the late 2010s). Receptor libraries were prepared by the immunoSEQ multiplex PCR assay. RNA was extracted with the RNeasy kit and roughly 0.5 to 1 ug was reverse transcribed using random hexamers. TCRdb took the public reads, trimmed them with fastp at Q25, ran MiXCR for clone calling and kept in-frame beta chains. Entries are consolidated by CDR3 protein sequence, retaining the most common genes and DNA. The sample has approximately 200,000 distinct CDR3 sequences on record, roughly 94% of them singletons. The top ten hold approximately 0.08% of the sample. Sequenced sample: CD4+ T cells from PBMCs. These receptors originate from a human donor with multiple sclerosis.

The CDR3 bases are TGTGCCAGCAGTCTCTCGGGAGGGGACAGAACCGAGCAGTACGTC. It yields the protein CASSLSGGDRTEQYV. The chain employs TRBV2 and TRBJ2-7, with a weak D call TRBD2 (8 bases). V shed 5 bases and J shed 6 bases, with 20 bases lying between them. Germline CDR1 reads SNHLY; CDR2 reads FYNNEI. This CDR3 spans 15 amino acids.

The chain recombines TRBV20-1 with TRBJ1-2, with TRBD1 identical over 7 bases. Germline V gives CDR1 DFQATT, CDR2 SNEGSKA (reference sequence). The trim removed 4 bases at V and 6 bases at J, leaving 5 bases unmatched. The length of the CDR3 is 12 residues. DNA for the CDR3: TGCAGTGCTAAGCCAGGGGGGAATGGCTACACCTTC. Translated, it gives CSAKPGGNGYTF.

The chain carries TRBV29-1 and TRBJ2-5, with D possibly being TRBD1 or TRBD2 (5 bases each). Germline CDR1 SQVTM, CDR2 ANQGSEA. This CDR3 is 14 amino acids long. Trimming pared 6 bases from V and 4 bases from J, leaving 18 bases between. Here the CDR3 reads CSVVFGAGGETQYF. The CDR3 DNA reads as TGCAGCGTAGTCTTCGGGGCAGGAGGAGAGACCCAGTACTTC.

In nucleotides, the CDR3 is TGCGCCAGCAGCCCCCTACAGAGCTCCTACAATGAGCAGTTCTTC. It yields the protein CASSPLQSSYNEQFF. The gene calls are TRBV5-1 and TRBJ2-1, with D uncertain. The CDR3 spans 15 residues. V lost 4 bases to trimming and J lost 0 bases, with 11 bases between them. Germline V gene data show CDR1 as SGHRS and CDR2 as YFSETQ.

This chain joins TRBV18 and TRBJ2-6; D uncertain. V lost 4 bases to trimming and J lost 0 bases, with 10 bases between them. Germline loops: CDR1 KGHSH, CDR2 LQKENI. The CDR3 spans 16 residues. CDR3 DNA sequence: TGTGCCAGCTCACACACAGTGAGCTCTGGGGCCAACGTCCTGACTTTC. It translates to CASSHTVSSGANVLTF.

This clonotype was counted once. The chain has TRBV30 and TRBJ2-1; D unresolved. V gave up 3 bases and J gave up 1 base, with 7 bases separating them. The germline gives CDR1 GTSNPN, CDR2 SVGIG (reference sequence). This CDR3 contains 13 residues. The CDR3 coding sequence is TGTGCCTGGAGCGTTCGATCCTACAATGAGCAGTTCTTC. It yields the protein CAWSVRSYNEQFF.

V and J are TRBV27 and TRBJ1-2; D possibly corresponds to TRBD1 (5 bases). Germline loops: CDR1 MNHEY, CDR2 SMNVEV (reference sequence). The CDR3 has 15 amino acids. V was cut by 7 bases and J by 8 bases, with 23 bases left in between. The CDR3 protein is CASKLDRRALGGYTF. CDR3 bases: TGTGCCAGCAAACTCGATCGCAGGGCCTTAGGGGGCTACACCTTC.

This chain joins TRBV2 and TRBJ2-7; a weak D match, TRBD2 (6 bases). The CDR3 has 11 residues. Per germline, CDR1 SNHLY and CDR2 FYNNEI. The ends were cut back, 6 bases at V and 4 bases at J, with 7 bases in the middle. CDR3 residues: CASRLAYEQYF. In nucleotides, the CDR3 is TGTGCCAGCAGACTAGCTTACGAGCAGTACTTC.

This chain joins TRBV28 and TRBJ1-5; 7 nucleotides line up with TRBD1. Trimming removed 7 bases from V and 2 bases from J; junction bases left unmatched: 5. CDR3 length: 14 residues. Per the germline V gene, CDR1 is MDHEN and CDR2 is SYDVKM. CDR3 amino acids: CASTLTGRNQPQHF. The CDR3 nucleotides read TGTGCCAGCACCCTGACAGGGCGCAATCAGCCCCAGCATTTT.

The V gene is TRBV3-1, the J gene TRBJ1-2; 7 positions match TRBD1. The CDR3 consists of 14 residues. CDR1 LGHDT and CDR2 YNNKEL come from the germline V gene (reference sequence). After removal of 0 bases from V and 6 bases from J, the junction contained 4 bases not matched to a gene. The CDR3 protein is CASSQEDRQHGYTF. The DNA of the CDR3 is TGTGCCAGCAGCCAAGAGGACAGGCAACATGGCTACACCTTC.

The chain employs TRBV6-6 and TRBJ1-2, with TRBD1 identical over 7 bases. Losses at the gene ends were 2 bases for V and 8 bases for J; bases not matched to a gene: 11. Germline assignment: CDR1 MNHNY and CDR2 SVGAGI (reference sequence). The CDR3 is 15 residues long. CDR3 DNA: TGTGCCAGCAGTTACCGGACAGGTCCCGCGGCCGGCTACACCTTC. The encoded protein is CASSYRTGPAAGYTF.

This chain connects TRBV19 to TRBJ1-5; D gene ambiguous. In germline, CDR1 is LNHDA, CDR2 SQIVND (reference sequence). CDR3 length: 15 residues. V was cut by 1 base and J by 3 bases, with 10 bases left in between. CDR3 protein: CASSIGERPNQPQHF. The CDR3 coding sequence is TGTGCCAGTAGTATAGGCGAGCGTCCCAATCAGCCCCAGCATTTT.

The rearrangement joins TRBV12-3 or TRBV12-4 to TRBJ2-3; D may correspond to TRBD1 or TRBD2 (6 bases each). This CDR3 region has 15 residues. With 1 base removed from V and 2 bases from J, the gap between germline ends came to 10 bases. CDR3 nucleotides: TGTGCCAGCAGTTTAGTGGGGGGCTACACAGATACGCAGTATTTT. This sequence encodes CASSLVGGYTDTQYF.

The chain couples TRBV28 to TRBJ2-1; the D gene is possibly TRBD1 (7 bases). The V gene's germline CDR1 is MDHEN and CDR2 SYDVKM. CDR3 size: 15 residues. The ends were cut back, 5 bases at V and 0 bases at J, with 11 bases in the middle. The CDR3 DNA is TGTGCCAGCAGTGCAGGGGGGATCTCCTACAATGAGCAGTTCTTC. Its translation is CASSAGGISYNEQFF.

The chain joins TRBV27 to TRBJ2-1, with 14 bases aligning to TRBD2. The V gene's germline CDR1 is MNHEY and CDR2 SMNVEV (reference sequence). This CDR3 comprises 19 residues. V shed 6 bases, J shed 0 bases, and the junction held 10 bases outside the gene matches. Here the CDR3 DNA reads TGTGCCAGCAGGACGACTAGCGGGGGGGCAGGGAGCTCCTACAATGAGCAGTTCTTC. It yields the protein CASRTTSGGAGSSYNEQFF.

This clonotype showed up just once. V and J are TRBV27 and TRBJ2-5; possibly TRBD2 for D (7 bases). Trimming took 0 bases from V and 5 from J, leaving 16 bases between them. Germline values: CDR1 MNHEY, CDR2 SMNVEV (reference sequence). The CDR3 runs 16 residues. CDR3 nucleotides: TGTGCCAGCAGTTTATCGGTTTCGGGGGGCGCGGAGACCCAGTACTTC. Protein: CASSLSVSGGAETQYF.

J is TRBJ2-5 and V is TRBV5-1; D is perhaps TRBD1 (5 bases). The germline V gene has CDR1 SGHRS and CDR2 YFSETQ. The germline V and J ends were trimmed by 2 bases and 2 bases, with 10 bases remaining between them. The CDR3 consists of 14 residues. The CDR3 spells CASSLGVGQETQYF. CDR3 sequence (DNA): TGCGCCAGCAGCTTAGGGGTGGGGCAAGAGACCCAGTACTTC.

V and J are TRBV9 and TRBJ2-6, with 9 bases aligning to TRBD1. CDR1 is SGDLS and CDR2 is YYNGEE in the germline V gene. This CDR3 has 17 amino acids. Trimming removed 2 bases from V and 4 bases from J; junction bases left unmatched: 7. The CDR3 sequence is CASSVGQGLLGANVLTF. CDR3 bases: TGTGCCAGCAGCGTGGGACAGGGCCTTTTGGGGGCCAACGTCCTGACTTTC.

The chain couples TRBV2 to TRBJ1-5, with D tentatively TRBD1 (5 bases). There are 13 residues in the CDR3. V lost 7 bases and J lost 3, with 10 bases in between. Per the germline V gene, CDR1 is SNHLY and CDR2 is FYNNEI. The CDR3 DNA reads as TGTGCCAGCATGAGGGACGTCAATCAGCCCCAGCATTTT. The encoded protein is CASMRDVNQPQHF.

CDR3 loop: CSARGGVKTQYF. The CDR3 DNA is TGCAGTGCTCGCGGGGGTGTCAAGACCCAGTACTTC. The chain combines TRBV20-1 with TRBJ2-5; 7 bases align to TRBD2. The CDR3 is made up of 12 amino acids. With V trimmed by 5 bases and J by 6 bases, 6 bases remained unmatched. The germline gives CDR1 DFQATT, CDR2 SNEGSKA (reference sequence).

This clonotype is a singleton in its sample. The chain has TRBV2 and TRBJ2-7; D could derive from TRBD1 or TRBD2 (6 bases each). Trimming removed 6 bases from V and 6 bases from J, with 15 bases in between. Germline V gene data show CDR1 as SNHLY and CDR2 as FYNNEI. This CDR3 is 13 amino acids long. In nucleotides, the CDR3 is TGTGCCAGCAGCGTCACTGGGGGGCTCGAGCAGTACGTC. Translation: CASSVTGGLEQYV.

The chain couples TRBV7-9 to TRBJ2-1, with D uncertain. V was cut by 5 bases and J by 6 bases, with 11 bases left in between. CDR1 and CDR2 (germline): SEHNR, FQNEAQ (reference sequence). The CDR3 is 13 amino acids. CDR3 DNA: TGTGCCAGCAGCACGGACGTACGCAATGAGCAGTTCTTC. This translates into CASSTDVRNEQFF. Complete variable domain (other parts from reference TRBV7-9 and TRBJ2-1): DTGVSQNPRHKITKRGQNVTFRCDPISEHNRLYWYRQTLGQGPEFLTYFQNEAQLEKSRLLSDRFSAERPKGSFSTLEIQRTEQGDSAMYLCASSTDVRNEQFFGPGTRLTVL.

The chain carries TRBV5-6 and TRBJ1-1; 10 bases match TRBD1. Trimming removed 4 bases from V and 10 bases from J; junction bases left unmatched: 10. The CDR3 is 14 residues long. CDR1 is SGHDT and CDR2 is YYEEEE in the germline V gene. In DNA form, the CDR3 reads TGTGCCAGCAGCCTAGGGACAGGGGCCTATGTAGCTTTCTTT. This codes for CASSLGTGAYVAFF.

The chain employs TRBV7-9 and TRBJ1-2; 8 nucleotides match TRBD1. The CDR3 consists of 16 residues. Germline V gene sequence: CDR1 SEHNR, CDR2 FQNEAQ (reference sequence). Trimming took 5 bases from V and 8 from J; bases not matched to a gene: 16. The CDR3 bases are TGTGCCAGCAGCCATGCCGGGACAGGTGAACTATTGGGCTACACCTTC. Protein product: CASSHAGTGELLGYTF.

This clonotype was detected only once. The chain has TRBV5-1 and TRBJ2-6; 7 bases are shared with TRBD1. The germline V gene encodes CDR1 SGHRS and CDR2 YFSETQ. CDR3 length: 17 amino acids. Trimming removed 3 bases from V and 2 bases from J; junction bases left unmatched: 8. The CDR3 nucleotides are TGCGCCAGCAGCTCGGGACAGCCCTCCCCTGGGGCCAACGTCCTGACTTTC. It encodes CASSSGQPSPGANVLTF.

J is TRBJ1-1 and V is TRBV20-1; 9 bases match TRBD1. The ends lost 3 bases at V and 1 base at J; junction bases unmatched: 6. Germline V gene sequence: CDR1 DFQATT, CDR2 SNEGSKA (reference sequence). There are 15 residues in the CDR3. The CDR3 here is CSARVPGQGNTEAFF. In DNA, the CDR3 is TGCAGTGCTAGGGTACCGGGACAGGGGAACACTGAAGCTTTCTTT.

This sequence joins TRBV2 and TRBJ2-7; TRBD2 is a possible D gene (5 bases). V was shortened by 7 bases and J by 0 bases, with 13 bases between the two germline ends. The CDR3 sequence is 14 residues long. Germline V gene data show CDR1 as SNHLY and CDR2 as FYNNEI. CDR3: CASKRALSSYEQYF. The CDR3 DNA reads as TGTGCCAGCAAGAGGGCCCTGAGCTCCTACGAGCAGTACTTC.